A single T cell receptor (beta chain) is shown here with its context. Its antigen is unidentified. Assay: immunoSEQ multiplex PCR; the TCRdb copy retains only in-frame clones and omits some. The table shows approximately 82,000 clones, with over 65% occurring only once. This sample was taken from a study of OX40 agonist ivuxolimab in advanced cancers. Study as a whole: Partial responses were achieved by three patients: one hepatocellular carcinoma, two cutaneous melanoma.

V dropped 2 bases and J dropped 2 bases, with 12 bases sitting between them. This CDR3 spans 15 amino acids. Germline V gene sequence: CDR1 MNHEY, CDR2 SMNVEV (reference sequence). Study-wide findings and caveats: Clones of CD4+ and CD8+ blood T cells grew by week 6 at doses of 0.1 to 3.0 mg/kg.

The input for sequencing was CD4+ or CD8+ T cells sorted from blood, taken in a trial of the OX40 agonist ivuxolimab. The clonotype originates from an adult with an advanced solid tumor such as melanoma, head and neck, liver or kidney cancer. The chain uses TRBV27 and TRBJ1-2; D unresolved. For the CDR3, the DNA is TGTGCCAGCAGTTTAATCCCGGGGTCCAACTATGGCTACACCTTC. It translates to CASSLIPGSNYGYTF.